This T cell receptor beta chain was identified in a study of patients and donors after allogeneic stem cell transplantation. The CDR3 is 14 amino acids. Germline CDR1 reads MGHRA; CDR2 reads YSYEKL. V was trimmed by 0 bases and J by 5 bases, leaving 7 bases between them. This clonotype has just a few counts. TCRdb redid the calling of the RT-PCR reads with MiXCR, one entry per CDR3 protein. Altogether more than 150,000 distinct CDR3 sequences are present, around two fifths being singletons, with the ten largest covering about 33%. The chain is built from TRBV4-1 and TRBJ2-2; D not resolved. This TCR came from a human donor who was either an allogeneic HSCT recipient or a stem cell or donor lymphocyte infusion donor (not recorded which). It is not recorded whose cells these are; they may come from a transplant donor. Sample: blood, either unsorted or a sorted T cell fraction (not recorded which). The CDR3: CASSQEGETGELFF. The DNA of the CDR3 is TGCGCCAGCAGCCAAGAGGGCGAGACCGGGGAGCTGTTTTTT.